The 24 T cell receptor beta chains below were found in one sample sequenced in a study of T cell repertoires in cytomegalovirus infection. These receptors' targets are unknown. MiXCR, applied by TCRdb to the reads, yields one record per CDR3 protein. The sample consists of about 78,000 distinct CDR3 sequences, roughly 37% of them appearing once. The input for sequencing was CD8+ T cells from cultured PBMCs, taken from culture after CMV antigen stimulation. Receptor source: a human donor in good health (CMV status not recorded). Some clones in this sample may be carry-over from other donors' samples.

The gene calls are TRBV7-9 and TRBJ2-1; TRBD2 agrees at 15 bases. CDR1 SEHNR and CDR2 FQNEAQ come from the germline V gene (reference sequence). This CDR3 has 19 residues. The J segment lost 7 bases and the V segment lost 2 bases, leaving 12 bases of the junction unmatched. For the CDR3, the DNA is TGTGCCAGCAGCTTACCGACTGGGACTAGCGGGGGGTTAGGTAATGAGCAGTTCTTC. This encodes CASSLPTGTSGGLGNEQFF. Variable domain in full (rest from reference TRBV7-9 and TRBJ2-1): DTGVSQNPRHKITKRGQNVTFRCDPISEHNRLYWYRQTLGQGPEFLTYFQNEAQLEKSRLLSDRFSAERPKGSFSTLEIQRTEQGDSAMYLCASSLPTGTSGGLGNEQFFGPGTRLTVL.

The table lists this clonotype with a few counts. V gene TRBV20-1 combines with J gene TRBJ2-7; possible D gene TRBD2, 6 bases. V lost 5 bases and J lost 0, with 14 bases in between. The CDR3 runs 14 residues. Germline loops: CDR1 DFQATT, CDR2 SNEGSKA (reference sequence). The CDR3 bases are TGCAGTGCTTTGGGACTTTCAATCTCCTACGAGCAGTACTTC. Encoded protein: CSALGLSISYEQYF.

V usage is TRBV23-1 and J usage is TRBJ2-4; 7 bases agree with TRBD2. TRBV23-1 is recorded as an ORF, its role being uncertain. J was trimmed by 7 bases and V by 6 bases; bases with no gene match: 15. The CDR3 extends over 16 amino acids. The CDR3 bases are TGCGCCAGCAGCCGACCAAGTTGGGGGGGGGAGAACATTCAGTACTTC. Its protein product is CASSRPSWGGENIQYF.

This clonotype was detected a few times. CDR3 protein: CASGLGPRGYTF. The CDR3, as DNA: TGTGCTAGTGGTTTGGGACCGCGTGGCTACACCTTC. This sequence joins TRBV12-5 and TRBJ1-2; D is unresolved. This CDR3 has 12 amino acids. Trimming stripped 1 base from V and 7 bases from J, with 7 bases between. Germline-derived CDR1 and CDR2 are LGHNT and FRNRAP.

The CDR3 bases are TGCGCCAGCAGACGGCTGAGCACAGATACGCAGTATTTT. Residues: CASRRLSTDTQYF. This chain links TRBV4-1 with TRBJ2-3; D not certain. Germline CDR1 is MGHRA and CDR2 is YSYEKL. Between the trimmed V and J ends, which lost 6 bases and 0 bases, there was a span of 7 bases. This CDR3 region has 13 residues.

The chain carries TRBV7-2 and TRBJ2-7; D may be TRBD1 (6 bases). Trimming shortened V by 5 bases and J by 7 bases, and 18 bases separated the two germline ends. The CDR3 is made up of 14 amino acids. Germline CDR1 is SGHTA and CDR2 is FQGNSA. CDR3 region: CASSRTQGLGEQYF. The CDR3 DNA reads TGTGCCAGCAGCCGGACACAGGGATTGGGAGAGCAGTACTTC.

This clonotype occurred a few times. The rearrangement uses TRBV27 and TRBJ1-5; TRBD1 might be the D (6 bases). The CDR3 totals 16 residues. Trimming shortened V by 5 bases and J by 5 bases, and 19 bases separated the two germline ends. Germline assignment: CDR1 MNHEY and CDR2 SMNVEV (reference sequence). CDR3 nucleotide sequence: TGTGCCAGCAGTCCCCGGGTTTACGGGGGCGATCAGCCCCAGCATTTT. This gives the protein CASSPRVYGGDQPQHF.

This clonotype appeared a few times. The chain uses TRBV6-2 or TRBV6-3 and TRBJ1-5; D ambiguous. The CDR3 is made up of 17 amino acids. Germline V CDR1 and CDR2: MNHEY, SVGEGT. V lost 0 bases and J 0 bases, leaving 12 bases between the germline ends. CDR3 coding DNA: TGTGCCAGCAGTTACTCGAGTCTCAGCTATAGCAATCAGCCCCAGCATTTT. This sequence encodes CASSYSSLSYSNQPQHF.

The V gene is TRBV5-1, the J gene TRBJ2-1; D assignment may be TRBD1 or TRBD2 (5 bases each). V was shortened by 5 bases and J by 12 bases, with 15 bases between the two germline ends. The germline CDR1 and CDR2 sequences are SGHRS and YFSETQ. The CDR3 covers 12 residues. The CDR3 region is CASRGDLRVQFF. In DNA, the CDR3 is TGCGCCAGCAGGGGGGACCTCAGGGTGCAGTTCTTC.

The chain couples TRBV5-3 to TRBJ2-1; no firm D call. TRBV5-3 is labeled an ORF, and its function is uncertain. The CDR3 extends over 11 amino acids. Trimming left V 8 bases short and J 9 bases short, with 12 bases between. CDR3 region: CASSPTAEQFF. CDR3 bases: TGTGCCAGCAGCCCCACAGCTGAGCAGTTCTTC.

The V call is TRBV5-5, the J call TRBJ2-7, with D hard to call. Germline V gene lookup returns CDR1 SGHKS and CDR2 YYEKEE (reference sequence). V lost 4 bases and J lost 1, with 9 bases in between. This CDR3 spans 13 amino acids. CDR3 loop: CASSPGVSYEQYF. Written as DNA, the CDR3 is TGTGCCAGCAGCCCCGGCGTGTCCTACGAGCAGTACTTC. The full variable domain, its missing parts supplied by reference TRBV5-5 and TRBJ2-7, is DAGVTQSPTHLIKTRGQQVTLRCSPISGHKSVSWYQQVLGQGPQFIFQYYEKEERGRGNFPDRFSARQFPNYSSELNVNALLLGDSALYLCASSPGVSYEQYFGPGTRLTVT.

This chain joins TRBV12-3 or TRBV12-4 and TRBJ2-3; D is possibly TRBD1 or TRBD2 (5 bases each). This CDR3 contains 14 residues. Trimming stripped 3 bases from V and 2 bases from J, with 9 bases between. CDR3 DNA: TGTGCCAGCAGTTTTCGGGGCCCCACAGATACGCAGTATTTT. Its protein product is CASSFRGPTDTQYF.

This clonotype was counted a few times. V usage is TRBV6-5 and J usage is TRBJ1-4; 10 nucleotides match TRBD1. There are 15 residues in the CDR3. V was clipped by 5 bases and J by 0 bases; unmatched bases: 0. Germline CDR1 and CDR2: MNHEY and SVGAGI. The CDR3, as DNA: TGTGCCAGCAGTGGACAGGGGGCAACTAATGAAAAACTGTTTTTT. It translates to CASSGQGATNEKLFF.

V is TRBV19 and J is TRBJ2-3; tentative D call: TRBD1 (6 bases). V lost 4 bases, J lost 2 bases, and 13 bases lay in between. Germline assignment: CDR1 LNHDA and CDR2 SQIVND (reference sequence). The CDR3 contains 15 residues. This CDR3 reads CASSKGVRHTDTQYF. The CDR3 coding sequence is TGTGCCAGTAGTAAGGGGGTTAGGCACACAGATACGCAGTATTTT. Full variable domain (outside the CDR3, taken from reference TRBV19 and TRBJ2-3): DGGITQSPKYLFRKEGQNVTLSCEQNLNHDAMYWYRQDPGQGLRLIYYSQIVNDFQKGDIAEGYSVSREKKESFPLTVTSAQKNPTAFYLCASSKGVRHTDTQYFGPGTRLTVL.

This clonotype has at least ten counts. J is TRBJ2-1 and V is TRBV7-2; the match to TRBD1 covers 7 bases. V lost 1 base, J lost 6 bases, and 9 bases stayed unmatched. CDR3 length: 16 residues. CDR1 and CDR2 (germline): SGHTA, FQGNSA. CDR3 DNA: TGTGCCAGCAGCTTAGGGAAACAGGGGTGGGGCAATGAGCAGTTCTTC. Translation: CASSLGKQGWGNEQFF.

The table lists this clonotype with a few counts. This chain joins TRBV27 and TRBJ2-3; D possibly uses TRBD1 or TRBD2 (6 bases each). The CDR3 runs 16 residues. Trimming pared 3 bases from V and 5 bases from J, leaving 18 bases between. CDR1 and CDR2 (germline): MNHEY, SMNVEV (reference sequence). The CDR3 protein is CASSLRLLRGVDTQYF. CDR3 nucleotides: TGTGCCAGCAGTTTGAGGCTCCTAAGGGGGGTAGATACGCAGTATTTT.

V is TRBV10-3 and J is TRBJ2-1; TRBD2 might be the D (6 bases). Germline CDR1 is ENHRY and CDR2 is SYGVKD. V was cut by 10 bases and J by 4 bases, with 17 bases left in between. The CDR3 loop spans 14 amino acids. The CDR3 sequence: CATLREAPYNEQFF. CDR3 in DNA: TGTGCCACCTTGAGGGAGGCCCCATACAATGAGCAGTTCTTC.

This clonotype showed up just a few times. J is TRBJ2-2 and V is TRBV7-8, with TRBD2 matching over 10 bases. V dropped 5 bases and J dropped 7; count of bases not matched to a gene: 16. This CDR3 region has 18 residues. The germline V gene has CDR1 SGHVS and CDR2 FQNEAQ. The CDR3 DNA sequence: TGTGCCAGCAGCGGGGAGGGTCGTGCTAGCGGGGGTCGCGGGGAGCTGTTTTTT. It translates to CASSGEGRASGGRGELFF.

This clonotype was seen repeatedly, ten times or more. An end of the junction does not agree with germline; a read error may underlie this. The chain has TRBV7-2 and TRBJ2-1; the match to TRBD2 covers 10 bases. CDR1 SGHTA and CDR2 FQGNSA come from the germline V gene. The CDR3 covers 15 residues. CDR3 sequence reads: CASSLASGGDNEQFF. CDR3 bases: TGTGCCAGCAGCCTAGCTAGCGGGGGAGACAATGAGCAGTTCTTC.

J is TRBJ1-2 and V is TRBV2, with D maybe TRBD1 (5 bases). The V end lost 4 bases, the J end lost 1 base, and 10 bases lay between the germline ends. There are 14 residues in the CDR3. Germline V gene sequence: CDR1 SNHLY, CDR2 FYNNEI. The DNA for the CDR3 is TGTGCCAGCAGTGCAGGGTTAATTAACTATGGCTACACCTTC. It specifies CASSAGLINYGYTF.

With regard to this clonotype: This clone may be a read error of a much larger clone one base away. The chain is built from TRBV10-3 and TRBJ1-5, with 10 bases lining up with TRBD1. After removal of 11 bases from V and 0 bases from J, the junction contained 4 bases not matched to a gene. The CDR3 has 14 amino acids. CDR1 is ENHRY, CDR2 SYGVKD, per germline. The CDR3 nucleotides are TGTGCCGCCGGGACAGGGGATAGCAATCAGCCCCAGCATTTT. Translating it yields CAAGTGDSNQPQHF.

The table lists this clonotype with many counts. The gene calls are TRBV7-8 and TRBJ1-1; 7 nucleotides match TRBD1. The CDR3 is made up of 16 amino acids. Germline CDR1 is SGHVS and CDR2 is FQNEAQ. Trimming removed 1 base from V and 4 bases from J; junction bases left unmatched: 9. CDR3 residues: CASSLGDTDRTTEAFF. CDR3 coding DNA: TGTGCCAGCAGCTTAGGAGACACGGACAGGACCACTGAAGCTTTCTTT.

This clonotype turned up a few times. This chain uses TRBV6-2 or TRBV6-3 with TRBJ1-1, with unresolved D. Germline V lookup: CDR1 MNHEY, CDR2 SVGEGT. The CDR3 runs 17 residues. Trimming cost V 8 bases and J 9 bases, with 31 bases left between them. The CDR3 protein is CASDSPGLTPELRKAFF. In DNA form, the CDR3 reads TGTGCCAGCGATTCCCCCGGACTCACGCCGGAACTACGGAAAGCTTTCTTT.

V is TRBV6-1 and J is TRBJ1-1, with 7 nucleotides matching TRBD1. CDR1 and CDR2 from the germline V gene are MNHNS and SASEGT. The V and J ends lost 5 bases and 0 bases, in that order; junction bases with no gene match: 9. The CDR3 loop spans 16 amino acids. The CDR3 loop is CASSYGTGTVNTEAFF. The CDR3 DNA sequence: TGTGCCAGCAGTTACGGGACCGGGACAGTGAACACTGAAGCTTTCTTT.